Listed below are T cell receptor beta chains from one sample, sequenced in a study of chemoradiotherapy in HPV16-positive cancers. Some clones are missing from TCRdb's copy, which holds only in-frame ones; the method was immunoSEQ multiplex PCR. The sample comprises 6,000 to 8,500 clones, around 77% of which are singletons, and approximately 19% rests with the top ten. The sample was acquired from a patient who underwent chemoradiotherapy. These TCRs come from a human donor with HPV-associated anogenital cancer. The CDR3 runs from the conserved cysteine through the conserved F or W. The order of the fields is D gene, V gene, J gene, clone size, CDR3 protein, CDR3 DNA. The D gene is left open where the match is weak. Where a row states a size, it is once, few, many or the class of an expanded clone; other rows omit it.

>NA|TRBV5-1|TRBJ2-5|NA
CASSLRLEGQETQYF
TGCGCCAGCAGCTTGAGGTTGGAGGGCCAAGAGACCCAGTACTTC
>NA|TRBV7-9|TRBJ1-5|NA
CASSRAATDIEWRGQPQHF
TGTGCCAGCAGCCGGGCCGCGACAGATATTGAATGGAGGGGTCAGCCCCAGCATTTT
>TRBD1|TRBV19|TRBJ2-7|NA
CASSPIDRDEQYF
TGTGCCAGTAGTCCAATCGACAGGGACGAGCAGTACTTC
>NA|TRBV2|TRBJ2-3|NA
CASSGNGETDTQYF
TGTGCCAGCAGTGGGAATGGGGAGACAGATACGCAGTATTTT
>NA|TRBV5-1|TRBJ2-5|NA
CASSLEERETQYF
TGCGCCAGCAGCTTGGAGGAGAGGGAGACCCAGTACTTC
>NA|TRBV7-9|TRBJ2-5|few
CASSFPDGSRETQYF
TGTGCCAGCAGCTTCCCCGACGGGAGCCGGGAGACCCAGTACTTC
>TRBD1|TRBV30|TRBJ2-7|NA
CAWAWDRESEQYF
TGTGCCTGGGCCTGGGACAGGGAAAGCGAGCAGTACTTC
>NA|TRBV7-3|TRBJ2-1|NA
CASSLGGEQFF
TGTGCCAGCAGCTTGGGGGGTGAGCAGTTCTTC
>NA|TRBV18|TRBJ1-1|NA
CASSGRVAGMGGNTEAFF
TGTGCCAGCTCCGGAAGGGTAGCAGGGATGGGAGGGAACACTGAAGCTTTCTTT
>TRBD2|TRBV7-8|TRBJ2-1|once
CASSLEVAGGYNEQFF
TGTGCCAGCAGCTTAGAAGTAGCGGGGGGTTACAATGAGCAGTTCTTC
>NA|TRBV15|TRBJ2-5|NA
CATSRDPLGGTETQYF
TGTGCCACCAGCAGAGATCCTTTGGGGGGAACGGAGACCCAGTACTTC
>TRBD1|TRBV5-6|TRBJ1-2|NA
CASSLLGQVYGYTF
TGTGCCAGCAGCTTGTTGGGACAGGTTTATGGCTACACCTTC
>NA|TRBV5-1|TRBJ1-4|NA
CASTPGWGEKLFF
TGCGCCAGCACGCCGGGATGGGGTGAAAAACTGTTTTTT